These 23 T cell receptor beta chains were sequenced from one sample in a study of cytomegalovirus exposure and HLA in healthy donors. Clones were sequenced by immunoSEQ multiplex PCR, and TCRdb holds only the in-frame ones, with some missing. The table includes 110,000 to 150,000 clones, 85% to 95% detected once. The source material was PBMCs. Receptors were obtained from a man aged 18 to 30 in good health and CMV-seropositive.

J is TRBJ2-1 and V is TRBV29-1; 7 bases are a match to TRBD2. From germline, CDR1 is SQVTM and CDR2 ANQGSEA. Trimming cost V 2 bases and J 4 bases; bases outside gene matches: 17. The CDR3 extends over 18 amino acids. As DNA, the CDR3 is TGCAGCGTTGAAATGGGAATCATGCGGCGGGAGACTTACAATGAGCAGTTCTTC. Residues: CSVEMGIMRRETYNEQFF.

V gene TRBV7-9 combines with J gene TRBJ2-2, with 9 bases aligning to TRBD1. Germline CDR1 SEHNR, CDR2 FQNEAQ (reference sequence). The ends lost 5 bases at V and 5 bases at J; junction bases unmatched: 9. The CDR3 totals 16 residues. DNA for the CDR3: TGTGCCAGCAGCCCTACAGGGGGCGAGGGAACCGGGGAGCTGTTTTTT. It is translated as CASSPTGGEGTGELFF.

The chain combines TRBV27 with TRBJ2-3; TRBD1 agrees at 10 bases. The ends lost 7 bases at V and 5 bases at J; junction bases unmatched: 6. CDR3 length equals 14 residues. Germline CDR1 and CDR2: MNHEY and SMNVEV (reference sequence). The CDR3 reads CASKTGTGVDTQYF. The CDR3 bases are TGTGCCAGCAAAACCGGGACAGGGGTAGATACGCAGTATTTT.

This sequence joins TRBV4-2 and TRBJ2-4, with D unresolved. The CDR3 loop spans 11 amino acids. Trimming removed 0 bases from V and 15 bases from J, with 9 bases in between. CDR1 is LGHNA, CDR2 YNFKEQ, per germline. CDR3 residues: CASSQEARMYF. The CDR3 DNA reads as TGTGCCAGCAGCCAAGAGGCTAGGATGTACTTC.

The V call is TRBV11-2, the J call TRBJ2-1; possibly TRBD2 for D (6 bases). Deletions cut 7 bases from V and 8 bases from J, with 15 bases between. Germline loops: CDR1 SGHAT, CDR2 FQNNGV. The CDR3 sequence is 13 residues long. The chain's CDR3 is CASTPLGTYEQFF. DNA of the CDR3: TGTGCCAGCACCCCCCTTGGGACTTATGAGCAGTTCTTC. The full variable domain, its missing parts supplied by reference TRBV11-2 and TRBJ2-1, is EAGVAQSPRYKIIEKRQSVAFWCNPISGHATLYWYQQILGQGPKLLIQFQNNGVVDDSQLPKDRFSAERLKGVDSTLKIQPAKLEDSAVYLCASTPLGTYEQFFGPGTRLTVL.

J is TRBJ1-6 and V is TRBV30; 7 bases are a match to TRBD1. Germline trimming cut 5 bases from V and 7 bases from J; bases unmatched to any gene: 8. This CDR3 region has 14 residues. Per germline, CDR1 GTSNPN and CDR2 SVGIG (reference sequence). Here the CDR3 reads CAWSRDSQNSPLHF. The CDR3 nucleotides are TGTGCCTGGTCCCGGGACAGCCAAAATTCACCCCTCCACTTT.

Here the CDR3 reads CASSLGIAVIINEQFF. DNA for the CDR3: TGTGCCAGCAGCCTCGGGATAGCGGTTATCATCAATGAGCAGTTCTTC. V and J are TRBV7-9 and TRBJ2-1, with D maybe TRBD2 (6 bases). The CDR3 is 16 amino acids. The V gene's germline CDR1 is SEHNR and CDR2 FQNEAQ (reference sequence). V lost 5 bases to trimming and J lost 6 bases, with 20 bases between them.

This sequence joins TRBV6-5 and TRBJ2-1; 9 nucleotides agree with TRBD2. The CDR3 runs 14 residues. Germline V gene data show CDR1 as MNHEY and CDR2 as SVGAGI. J lost 9 bases, V lost 1 base, and 4 bases had no gene match. For the CDR3, the DNA is TGTGCCAGCAGTTACTTGGCGGGAGGGAGTGAGCAGTTCTTC. Translating gives CASSYLAGGSEQFF.

J is TRBJ2-1 and V is TRBV2, with D possibly matching TRBD2 (6 bases). Germline V gives CDR1 SNHLY, CDR2 FYNNEI. V was cut by 7 bases and J by 4 bases, with 14 bases left in between. The CDR3 length is 14 residues. CDR3 coding DNA: TGTGCCAGCACGCCGACTAGTCCATACAATGAGCAGTTCTTC. As protein: CASTPTSPYNEQFF.

This clone has a single count. The chain carries TRBV10-2 and TRBJ1-1; tentative D call: TRBD1 (5 bases). V was clipped by 3 bases and J by 3 bases, with 8 bases between them. The germline gives CDR1 WSHSY, CDR2 SAAADI. The length of the CDR3 is 13 residues. CDR3 DNA: TGCGCCAGCAGTGAAGCCAGGGACACTGAAGCTTTCTTT. This sequence encodes CASSEARDTEAFF.

The chain employs TRBV28 and TRBJ2-7, with 9 bases matching TRBD1. The germline V gene encodes CDR1 MDHEN and CDR2 SYDVKM. V gave up 3 bases and J gave up 3 bases; unmatched junction bases: 18. The CDR3 spans 19 residues. CDR3 sequence: CASSFLSGTGKGRLYEQYF. Written as DNA, the CDR3 is TGTGCCAGCAGTTTTCTTTCCGGGACAGGGAAGGGACGCCTCTACGAGCAGTACTTC.

The gene calls are TRBV28 and TRBJ2-7; the D gene is possibly TRBD2 (6 bases). The CDR3 totals 15 residues. Trimming pared 3 bases from V and 5 bases from J, leaving 17 bases between. Germline assignment: CDR1 MDHEN and CDR2 SYDVKM. CDR3 residues: CASSFRGATSNEQYF. Written as DNA, the CDR3 is TGTGCCAGCAGTTTCCGCGGGGCAACTTCCAACGAGCAGTACTTC.

CDR3 coding DNA: TGTGCCAGCAGCCCTCACGTTGCGGGAGAGGGAGATACGCAGTATTTT. Its translation: CASSPHVAGEGDTQYF. The chain carries TRBV4-2 and TRBJ2-3; 7 bases line up with TRBD2. Germline CDR1 LGHNA, CDR2 YNFKEQ. V shed 4 bases and J 5 bases; nucleotides not matched to a gene: 12. CDR3 length: 16 amino acids.

The V and J genes are TRBV2 and TRBJ2-1, with 9 bases aligning to TRBD2. V dropped 2 bases and J dropped 7; count of bases not matched to a gene: 9. The CDR3 contains 16 residues. In germline, CDR1 is SNHLY, CDR2 FYNNEI. CDR3 sequence: CASSESLGLARNEQFF. The CDR3 nucleotides are TGTGCCAGCAGTGAAAGCTTGGGACTAGCTCGTAATGAGCAGTTCTTC.

The chain couples TRBV30 to TRBJ2-2; 7 bases line up with TRBD2. From germline, CDR1 is GTSNPN and CDR2 SVGIG (reference sequence). The CDR3 runs to 13 residues. This CDR3 reads CAQDQRGTGELFF. CDR3 DNA sequence: TGTGCTCAGGACCAGCGGGGCACCGGGGAGCTGTTTTTT. The full variable domain, rest sourced from reference TRBV30 and TRBJ2-2, is SQTIHQWPATLVQPVGSPLSLECTVEGTSNPNLYWYRQAAGRGLQLLFYSVGIGQISSEVPQNLSASRPQDRQFILSSKKLLLSDSGFYLCAQDQRGTGELFFGEGSRLTVL.

The chain combines TRBV28 with TRBJ2-1; tentatively, D is TRBD2 (6 bases). CDR3 length: 16 amino acids. Germline V gene sequence: CDR1 MDHEN, CDR2 SYDVKM. V was trimmed by 3 bases and J by 0 bases, leaving 12 bases between them. Here the CDR3 reads CASSFKTRGSYNEQFF. The CDR3 DNA reads as TGTGCCAGCAGTTTCAAGACTAGAGGCTCCTACAATGAGCAGTTCTTC.

This clone was counted a few times. The chain uses TRBV29-1 and TRBJ1-1; D may be TRBD1 (6 bases). The V end was cut by 0 bases, the J end by 9 bases, with 29 bases between. The CDR3 extends over 18 amino acids. Looked up from germline, CDR1 is SQVTM and CDR2 is ANQGSEA. CDR3 coding DNA: TGCAGCGTTGAAGATATGAGGGGAACAGGGACCATGTGGGGGCAAGCTTTCTTT. Protein: CSVEDMRGTGTMWGQAFF.

The chain joins TRBV7-2 to TRBJ2-6, with unresolved D. The CDR3 is 17 residues long. Germline lookup yields CDR1 SGHTA and CDR2 FQGNSA. V was pared by 5 bases and J by 1 base, with 15 bases between. The CDR3 nucleotides are TGTGCCAGCAGCCCCTGGGCGAGCCGATCTGGGGCCAACGTCCTGACTTTC. It translates to CASSPWASRSGANVLTF.

The chain links TRBV7-9 to TRBJ2-7, with 7 bases lining up with TRBD2. CDR3 length: 13 amino acids. Losses at the gene ends were 5 bases for V and 6 bases for J; bases not matched to a gene: 7. CDR1 is SEHNR, CDR2 FQNEAQ, per germline (reference sequence). The CDR3: CASSQASGGEQYF. The CDR3 DNA is TGTGCCAGCAGCCAGGCATCGGGAGGCGAGCAGTACTTC.

The V and J genes are TRBV28 and TRBJ2-5, with 14 bases identical to TRBD2. The CDR3 loop spans 19 amino acids. Germline V CDR1 and CDR2: MDHEN, SYDVKM. The junction had 9 bases not matched to a gene; V was cut back by 3 bases and J by 0 bases. The CDR3 nucleotides are TGTGCCAGCAGTTTGCCGGGGACTAGCGGGAGCGTCTACCAAGAGACCCAGTACTTC. Its protein product is CASSLPGTSGSVYQETQYF.

The rearrangement uses TRBV30 and TRBJ1-3, with 7 bases that match TRBD1. With V trimmed by 0 bases and J by 7 bases, 3 bases remained unmatched. Per germline, CDR1 GTSNPN and CDR2 SVGIG (reference sequence). The CDR3 is made up of 13 amino acids. The CDR3 nucleotides read TGTGCCTGGAGTGTGACAGGGAGGAACACCATATATTTT. The encoded protein is CAWSVTGRNTIYF.

The rearrangement joins TRBV7-9 to TRBJ1-4; 9 positions match TRBD1. CDR1 and CDR2 from the germline V gene are SEHNR and FQNEAQ (reference sequence). V gave up 5 bases and J gave up 9 bases; unmatched junction bases: 4. This CDR3 region has 13 residues. The CDR3 here is CASSRTGVQKLFF. The DNA of the CDR3 is TGTGCCAGCAGCCGGACAGGGGTTCAAAAACTGTTTTTT.

The CDR3 loop reads CASSLLGGGGAQPQHF. The DNA of the CDR3 is TGTGCCAGCAGTTTACTTGGGGGCGGGGGGGCTCAGCCCCAGCATTTT. The rearrangement uses TRBV28 and TRBJ1-5; TRBD1 might be the D (6 bases). CDR1 and CDR2 from the germline V gene are MDHEN and SYDVKM. Trimming cost V 2 bases and J 6 bases, with 17 bases left between them. The CDR3 is 16 residues long.